This T cell receptor beta chain was identified in a study of blood T cell repertoires in COVID-19. On the study more broadly: Sites in the United States, Italy and Spain provided acute and convalescent COVID-19 samples. PBMCs, B-cell-depleted T cells, or T cells provided the cDNA or gDNA that made up the material.

The CDR3 extends over 14 amino acids. V was pared by 6 bases and J by 6 bases, with 15 bases between. Germline CDR1 reads MDHEN; CDR2 reads SYDVKM. Seattle patient enrollment occurred during active infection, with longitudinal follow-up thereafter. Libraries were prepared by immunoSEQ multiplex PCR; TCRdb keeps only in-frame clonotypes and omits some of them. Counted here are approximately 170,000 clones, approximately 85% occurring once; the ten biggest clones make up 5.5% to 8%. The source of this sequence is a man at least 80 years old with COVID-19, enrolled during active disease. The chain is built from TRBV28 and TRBJ2-1, with D perhaps TRBD1 (6 bases). Sequencing used peripheral blood. The CDR3 loop reads CASSQGQGGNEQFF. In DNA form, the CDR3 reads TGTGCCAGCAGCCAAGGACAAGGGGGCAATGAGCAGTTCTTC.